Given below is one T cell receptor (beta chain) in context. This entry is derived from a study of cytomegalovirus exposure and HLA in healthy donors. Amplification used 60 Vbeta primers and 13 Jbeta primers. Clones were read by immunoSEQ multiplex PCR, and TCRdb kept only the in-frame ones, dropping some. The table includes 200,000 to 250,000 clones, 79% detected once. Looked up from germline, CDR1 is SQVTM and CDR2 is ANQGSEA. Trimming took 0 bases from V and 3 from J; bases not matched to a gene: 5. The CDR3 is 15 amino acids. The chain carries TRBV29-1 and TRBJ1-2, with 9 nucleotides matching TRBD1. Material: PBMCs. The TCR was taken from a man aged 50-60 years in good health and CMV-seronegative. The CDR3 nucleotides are TGCAGCGTTGAAGAACAGGGGGCGGAACACTATGGCTACACCTTC. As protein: CSVEEQGAEHYGYTF.